These 5 T cell receptor beta chains were sequenced from one sample in a study of T cell responses to AZD1222 COVID-19 vaccine. The table came from immunoSEQ multiplex PCR; TCRdb's copy has only in-frame clones and leaves some out. The sample has 130,000 to 150,000 clones, roughly 90% seen once. This material consisted of peripheral blood, taken on day 0 of AZD1222 vaccination. The receptors come from an adult in good health.

This clone has only one observation. This CDR3 is CSASFGHELYSNQPQHF. The CDR3, as DNA: TGCAGTGCAAGTTTCGGACACGAGCTATATAGCAATCAGCCCCAGCATTTT. The genes are TRBV20-1 and TRBJ1-5, with a tentative D call TRBD1 (5 bases). This CDR3 comprises 17 residues. CDR1 is DFQATT and CDR2 is SNEGSKA in the germline V gene (reference sequence). V was pared by 6 bases and J by 0 bases, with 21 bases between.

Details on this clone: The sample holds other DNA sequences that translate to the same CDR3. The rearrangement links TRBV14 to TRBJ1-6; no definite D call. The V and J ends lost 1 base and 7 bases respectively, with 8 bases between them. This CDR3 spans 14 amino acids. Germline CDR1 and CDR2: SGHDN and FVKESK. The CDR3 sequence: CASSQGGYNSPLHF. DNA for the CDR3: TGTGCCAGCAGCCAAGGGGGATACAATTCACCCCTCCACTTT.

The chain employs TRBV5-1 and TRBJ2-7; D ambiguous. Trimming took 0 bases from V and 4 from J, leaving 17 bases between them. The CDR3 totals 16 residues. Germline values: CDR1 SGHRS, CDR2 YFSETQ. The CDR3 DNA follows: TGCGCCAGCAGCTTGGGACCACCGGGCGCAGGTTACGAGCAGTACTTC. Its protein product is CASSLGPPGAGYEQYF.

The genes are TRBV5-1 and TRBJ1-1, with 8 bases fitting TRBD1. Germline CDR1 reads SGHRS; CDR2 reads YFSETQ. The CDR3 contains 12 residues. The J segment lost 8 bases and the V segment lost 4 bases, leaving 4 bases of the junction unmatched. The CDR3 coding sequence is TGCGCCAGCAGCCCGGACAGGGTAGAAGCTTTCTTT. Protein product: CASSPDRVEAFF.

The chain employs TRBV18 and TRBJ2-6; no reliable D call. Looked up from germline, CDR1 is KGHSH and CDR2 is LQKENI. Between the trimmed V and J ends, which lost 1 base and 1 base, there was a span of 11 bases. This CDR3 is built from 17 residues. CDR3 DNA sequence: TGTGCCAGCTCACCACGGGGTAGGAATTCTGGGGCCAACGTCCTGACTTTC. Its protein is CASSPRGRNSGANVLTF.